The sequence of this T cell receptor beta chain was determined in a study of T cells in Graves' hyperthyroidism and ophthalmopathy. Whole-study context: Staff took peripheral blood when the initial diagnosis was made, before any treatment began.

RNA transcripts served as the template for amplifying TCR beta CDR3 regions. In the first-round RT-PCR of the TCR CDR3, the HTBI primer set was used. TCRdb itself ran the multiplex PCR reads through MiXCR, one entry per CDR3 protein. Of 250,000 or so distinct CDR3 sequences in the sample, 13% to 15% are singletons; the top ten hold more than 30%. Details on this clonotype: What it binds is unknown. One end of the junction fails to match germline, which may point to a read error.

Germline CDR1 and CDR2: SGHTA and FQGNSA. CDR3 length: 17 amino acids. General study points: Patients with ophthalmopathy were separated from those with stable hyperthyroidism by a 13 V-J model.

The sequenced material came from blood. The TCR sequence derives from a woman in her fifties or sixties with Graves' hyperthyroidism that later progressed to Graves' ophthalmopathy. The rearrangement joins TRBV7-2 to TRBJ1-1, with unresolved D. The CDR3 spells CASSYGSHPPGSTEALF. The CDR3 bases are TGTGCCAGCAGCTATGGAAGTCATCCCCCGGGGAGCACTGAAGCTCTCTTT.